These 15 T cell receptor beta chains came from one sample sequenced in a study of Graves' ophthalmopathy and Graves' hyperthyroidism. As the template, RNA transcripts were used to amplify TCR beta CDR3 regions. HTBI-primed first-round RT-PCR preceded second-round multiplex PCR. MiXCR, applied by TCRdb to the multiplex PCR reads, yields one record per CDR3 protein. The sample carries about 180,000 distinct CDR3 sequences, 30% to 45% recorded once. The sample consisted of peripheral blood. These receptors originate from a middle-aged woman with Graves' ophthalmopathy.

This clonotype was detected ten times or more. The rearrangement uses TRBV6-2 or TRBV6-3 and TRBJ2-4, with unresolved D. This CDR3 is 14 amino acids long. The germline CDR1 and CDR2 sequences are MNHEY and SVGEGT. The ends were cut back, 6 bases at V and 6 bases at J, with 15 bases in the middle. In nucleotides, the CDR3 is TGTGCCAGCAGCCGCGGCGCCATCGCAAACATTCAGTACTTC. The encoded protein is CASSRGAIANIQYF.

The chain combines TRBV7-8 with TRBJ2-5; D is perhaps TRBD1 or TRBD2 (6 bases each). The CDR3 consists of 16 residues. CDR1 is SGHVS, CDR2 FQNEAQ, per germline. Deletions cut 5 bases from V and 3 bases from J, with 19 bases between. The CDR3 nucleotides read TGTGCCAGCAGCCTAGGAGGGGGTTGGTCGAAAGAGACCCAGTACTTC. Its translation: CASSLGGGWSKETQYF.

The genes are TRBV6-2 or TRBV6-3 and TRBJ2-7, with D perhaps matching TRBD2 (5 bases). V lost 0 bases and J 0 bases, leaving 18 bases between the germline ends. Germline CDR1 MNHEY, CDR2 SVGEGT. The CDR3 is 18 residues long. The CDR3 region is CASSYSFAERPLSYEQYF. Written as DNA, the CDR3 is TGTGCCAGCAGTTACTCTTTTGCGGAGCGGCCACTCTCCTACGAGCAGTACTTC.

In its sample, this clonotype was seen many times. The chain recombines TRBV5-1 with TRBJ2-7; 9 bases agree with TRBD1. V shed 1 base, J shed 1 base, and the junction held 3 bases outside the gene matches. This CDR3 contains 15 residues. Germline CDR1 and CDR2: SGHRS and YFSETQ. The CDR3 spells CASSLTGTGSYEQYF. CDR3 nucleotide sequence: TGCGCCAGCAGCTTGACCGGGACAGGGTCCTACGAGCAGTACTTC. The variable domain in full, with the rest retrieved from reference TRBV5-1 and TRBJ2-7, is KAGVTQTPRYLIKTRGQQVTLSCSPISGHRSVSWYQQTPGQGLQFLFEYFSETQRNKGNFPGRFSGRQFSNSRSEMNVSTLELGDSALYLCASSLTGTGSYEQYFGPGTRLTVT.

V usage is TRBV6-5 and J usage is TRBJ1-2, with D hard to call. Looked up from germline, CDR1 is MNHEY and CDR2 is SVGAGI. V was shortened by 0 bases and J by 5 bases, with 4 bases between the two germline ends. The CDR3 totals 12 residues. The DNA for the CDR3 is TGTGCCAGCAGTTACTCTCCTTATGGCTACACCTTC. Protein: CASSYSPYGYTF.

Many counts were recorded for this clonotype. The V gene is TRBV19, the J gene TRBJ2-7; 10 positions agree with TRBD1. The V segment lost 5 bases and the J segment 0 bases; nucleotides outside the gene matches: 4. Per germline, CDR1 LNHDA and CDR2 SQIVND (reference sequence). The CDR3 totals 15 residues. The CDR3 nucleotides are TGTGCCAGTAGTGCCGGACAGGGGGACTCCTACGAGCAGTACTTC. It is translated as CASSAGQGDSYEQYF.

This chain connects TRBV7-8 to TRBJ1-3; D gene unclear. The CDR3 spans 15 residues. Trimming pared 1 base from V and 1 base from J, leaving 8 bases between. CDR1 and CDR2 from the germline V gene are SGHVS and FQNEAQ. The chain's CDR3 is CASSLVPGSGNTIYF. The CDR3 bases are TGTGCCAGCAGCTTAGTACCCGGATCTGGAAACACCATATATTTT.

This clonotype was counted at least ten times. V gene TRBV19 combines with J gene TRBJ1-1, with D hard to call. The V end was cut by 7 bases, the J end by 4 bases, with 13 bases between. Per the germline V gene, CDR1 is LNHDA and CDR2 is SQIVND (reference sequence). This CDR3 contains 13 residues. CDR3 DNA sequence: TGTGCCAGTACTTGGGGAACGGCCACTGAAGCTTTCTTT. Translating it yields CASTWGTATEAFF.

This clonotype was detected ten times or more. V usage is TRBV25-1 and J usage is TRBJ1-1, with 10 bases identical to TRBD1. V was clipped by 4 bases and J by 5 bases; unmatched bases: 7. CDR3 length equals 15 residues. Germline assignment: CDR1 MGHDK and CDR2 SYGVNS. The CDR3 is CASSGSDRGRTEAFF. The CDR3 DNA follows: TGTGCCAGCAGTGGATCTGACAGGGGGCGTACTGAAGCTTTCTTT. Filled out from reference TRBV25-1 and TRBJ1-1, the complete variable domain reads EADIYQTPRYLVIGTGKKITLECSQTMGHDKMYWYQQDPGMELHLIHYSYGVNSTEKGDLSSESTVSRIRTEHFPLTLESARPSHTSQYLCASSGSDRGRTEAFFGQGTRLTVV.

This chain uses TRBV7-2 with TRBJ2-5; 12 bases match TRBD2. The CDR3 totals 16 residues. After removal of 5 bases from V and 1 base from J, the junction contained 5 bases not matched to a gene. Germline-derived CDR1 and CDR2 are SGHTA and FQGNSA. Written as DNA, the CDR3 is TGTGCCAGCAGCCGGACTAGCGGGGCAATCCAAGAGACCCAGTACTTC. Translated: CASSRTSGAIQETQYF.

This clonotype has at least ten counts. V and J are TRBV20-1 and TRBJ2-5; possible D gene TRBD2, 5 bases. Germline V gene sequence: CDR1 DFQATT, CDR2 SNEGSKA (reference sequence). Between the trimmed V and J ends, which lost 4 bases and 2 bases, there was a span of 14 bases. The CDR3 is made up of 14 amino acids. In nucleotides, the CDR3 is TGCAGTGCTAAACGGGGAAATTCACAAGAGACCCAGTACTTC. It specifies CSAKRGNSQETQYF.

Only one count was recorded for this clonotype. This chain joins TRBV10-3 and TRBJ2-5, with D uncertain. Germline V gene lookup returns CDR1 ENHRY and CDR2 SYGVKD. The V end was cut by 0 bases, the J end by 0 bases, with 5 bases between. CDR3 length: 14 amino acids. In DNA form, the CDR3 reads TGTGCCATCAGTGAGTCACAGTACCAAGAGACCCAGTACTTC. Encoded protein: CAISESQYQETQYF.

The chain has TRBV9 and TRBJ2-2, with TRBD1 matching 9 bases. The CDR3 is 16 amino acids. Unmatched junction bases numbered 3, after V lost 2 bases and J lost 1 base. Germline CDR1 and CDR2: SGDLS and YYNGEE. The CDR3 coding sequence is TGTGCCAGCAGCGTGCGGGGACAGGGGAACACCGGGGAGCTGTTTTTT. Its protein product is CASSVRGQGNTGELFF.

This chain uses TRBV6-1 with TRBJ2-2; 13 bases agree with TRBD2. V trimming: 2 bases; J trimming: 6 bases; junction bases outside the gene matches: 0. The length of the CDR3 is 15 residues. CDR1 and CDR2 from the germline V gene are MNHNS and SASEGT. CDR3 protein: CASSETSGGAGELFF. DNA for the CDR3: TGTGCCAGCAGTGAAACTAGCGGGGGGGCCGGGGAGCTGTTTTTT.

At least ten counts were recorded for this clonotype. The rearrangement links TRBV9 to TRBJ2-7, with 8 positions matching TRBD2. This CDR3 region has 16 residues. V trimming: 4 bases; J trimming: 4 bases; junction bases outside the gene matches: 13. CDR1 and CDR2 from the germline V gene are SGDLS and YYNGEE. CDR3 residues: CASSPGRERGYYEQYF. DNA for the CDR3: TGTGCCAGCAGCCCGGGCCGCGAGCGGGGGTATTACGAGCAGTACTTC.